The clone carrying this T cell receptor beta chain was seen more than once but under ten times. Its matching antigen is unknown. Following extraction, RNA underwent reverse transcription to cDNA, which served as the sequencing template. TCRdb's copy holds only in-frame clones and misses some; the assay was immunoSEQ multiplex PCR. This table holds 7,000 or so clones, 64% found once. The sample is drawn from a study of CD8+ T cells in alopecia areata. Study context: The SALT score measured affected scalp surface percentage in treated patients. Study-level points and caveats: With one nonresponder, baseline CD8+ expansion's link to response remains uncertain. Clonality exceeded that of normal scalp in lesional scalp, most notably in alopecia totalis/universalis.

This CDR3 has 11 residues. Germline CDR1 and CDR2: MDHEN and SYDVKM. The V end was cut by 5 bases, the J end by 8 bases, with 9 bases between. Regarding treatment: oral pan-JAK inhibitor, 5-10 mg twice daily. Both peripheral blood and punch biopsies of lesional scalp skin were obtained from patients who had alopecia areata. The input for sequencing was skin, taken at week 4, from a patient treated with tofacitinib. V and J are TRBV28 and TRBJ1-2, with D hard to call. This receptor was identified in a human donor with alopecia areata. The CDR3 DNA reads TGTGCCAGCAGTACGGAGCAGGGCTACACCTTC. Residues: CASSTEQGYTF.